Below, 13 T cell receptor beta chains from the same sample are listed, as sequenced in a study of CD4 T cells in relation to SARS-CoV-2 and coronaviruses (dated by TCRdb to the early 2020s). CD4+ T cells from unexposed donors were collected before the COVID-19 pandemic (2011-2018). After 10 to 11 days of culture, CD4+ T cells were isolated with the EasySep CD4+ T cell isolation kit. Their antigen targets remain unknown. The library was built by means of the immunoSEQ multiplex PCR assay. TCRdb carries this immuneACCESS record with in-frame sequences only. Its versions omit some clonotypes, under half of them owing to an unresolved V gene in the studies checked, with the rest unexplained. The sample data list under 20,000 clones, and roughly 77% of these were observed just once. 15% to 17% of the sample is held by the ten biggest clonotypes. Material: CD4+ T cells from PBMCs, cultured in vitro. The receptors were sampled from a human donor in good health.

The V gene is TRBV5-1, the J gene TRBJ2-2; D might be TRBD2 (6 bases). V lost 5 bases and J lost 2, with 16 bases in between. This CDR3 has 16 amino acids. Looked up from germline, CDR1 is SGHRS and CDR2 is YFSETQ. The CDR3 DNA reads TGCGCCAGCAGAGAACCCCTAGCGCGAAACACCGGGGAGCTGTTTTTT. It translates to CASREPLARNTGELFF.

DNA of the CDR3: TGCAGTGCTAGTTCGGCTAGCGGGATTGGTAATGAGCAGTTCTTC. It encodes CSASSASGIGNEQFF. The V and J genes are TRBV20-1 and TRBJ2-1; TRBD2 matches 9 bases. Trimming removed 3 bases from V and 7 bases from J; junction bases left unmatched: 10. Germline lookup yields CDR1 DFQATT and CDR2 SNEGSKA (reference sequence). This CDR3 is 15 amino acids long.

This chain connects TRBV28 to TRBJ1-2; D is undetermined. V dropped 4 bases and J dropped 4 bases, with 10 bases sitting between them. Germline V lookup: CDR1 MDHEN, CDR2 SYDVKM. The CDR3 runs to 13 residues. The CDR3: CASSSQIAYGYTF. CDR3 nucleotide sequence: TGTGCCAGCAGTTCTCAGATTGCCTATGGCTACACCTTC.

This clone appeared a few times. The V call is TRBV5-1, the J call TRBJ1-6; D is unclear. The V gene lost 0 bases and the J gene lost 10 bases, with 14 bases spanning the gap. The CDR3 totals 15 residues. Germline V CDR1 and CDR2: SGHRS, YFSETQ. The CDR3 DNA follows: TGCGCCAGCAGCTTGGCCGAAGGCCGAAACTCACCCCTCCACTTT. Translated, it gives CASSLAEGRNSPLHF.

The chain has TRBV5-1 and TRBJ2-5; D unclear. V was clipped by 2 bases and J by 3 bases, with 14 bases between them. The germline gives CDR1 SGHRS, CDR2 YFSETQ. The CDR3 contains 15 residues. This CDR3 reads CASSFQNQNKETQYF. The CDR3 nucleotides are TGCGCCAGCAGCTTCCAGAACCAGAACAAAGAGACCCAGTACTTC.

This clone was found a few times. The chain carries TRBV4-1 and TRBJ1-6; TRBD1 agrees at 9 bases. The CDR3 has 15 amino acids. Looked up from germline, CDR1 is MGHRA and CDR2 is YSYEKL. The V segment lost 0 bases and the J segment 10 bases; nucleotides outside the gene matches: 4. For the CDR3, the DNA is TGCGCCAGCAGCCAAGAGGGACAGGGTTACTCACCCCTCCACTTT. This encodes CASSQEGQGYSPLHF.

This clone was found a few times. The J gene is TRBJ2-2, the V gene TRBV6-5; 7 bases are a match to TRBD1. J gave up 8 bases and V 6 bases, and 12 bases lay outside the gene matches. The CDR3 is made up of 15 amino acids. Germline values: CDR1 MNHEY, CDR2 SVGAGI. The CDR3 DNA is TGTGCCAGCAGCCACCCCGACAGGGAAGGGGGGGAGCTGTTTTTT. Its translation is CASSHPDREGGELFF.

The chain couples TRBV5-6 to TRBJ1-1; D not certain. The CDR3 totals 13 residues. V was shortened by 1 base and J by 2 bases, with 6 bases between the two germline ends. CDR1 and CDR2 (germline): SGHDT, YYEEEE. The CDR3 protein is CASSLYHNTEAFF. DNA for the CDR3: TGTGCCAGCAGCTTGTACCATAACACTGAAGCTTTCTTT.

This chain joins TRBV5-1 and TRBJ2-2, with a tentative D call TRBD1 (6 bases). V lost 2 bases, J lost 3 bases, and 8 bases lay in between. Germline loops: CDR1 SGHRS, CDR2 YFSETQ. This CDR3 contains 14 residues. Written as DNA, the CDR3 is TGCGCCAGCAGCTTAAGGACAGACACCGGGGAGCTGTTTTTT. It specifies CASSLRTDTGELFF.

This clone appeared a few times. The chain has TRBV19 and TRBJ1-2; no clear D. Trimming took 1 base from V and 7 from J, leaving 7 bases between them. Germline V gives CDR1 LNHDA, CDR2 SQIVND (reference sequence). The CDR3 extends over 12 amino acids. In nucleotides, the CDR3 is TGTGCCAGTAGTATAGGGCGTGGTGGCTACACCTTC. Residues: CASSIGRGGYTF. Filled out from reference TRBV19 and TRBJ1-2, the complete variable domain reads DGGITQSPKYLFRKEGQNVTLSCEQNLNHDAMYWYRQDPGQGLRLIYYSQIVNDFQKGDIAEGYSVSREKKESFPLTVTSAQKNPTAFYLCASSIGRGGYTFGSGTRLTVV.

This chain uses TRBV15 with TRBJ2-1, with D perhaps TRBD2 (6 bases). Germline V gene data show CDR1 as LNHNV and CDR2 as YYDKDF (reference sequence). The V and J ends lost 3 bases and 0 bases respectively, with 15 bases between them. The CDR3 is made up of 17 amino acids. The DNA for the CDR3 is TGTGCCACCAGCAGGCGGAGCGGGTCGAGCTCCTACAATGAGCAGTTCTTC. Encoded protein: CATSRRSGSSSYNEQFF.

J is TRBJ1-2 and V is TRBV28, with unresolved D. The V and J ends lost 9 bases and 0 bases respectively, with 11 bases between them. Germline values: CDR1 MDHEN, CDR2 SYDVKM. The CDR3 contains 13 residues. The CDR3 spells CASCRPPNYGYTF. DNA for the CDR3: TGTGCCAGTTGCCGGCCACCTAACTATGGCTACACCTTC.

This clone was counted only a few times. This sequence joins TRBV6-5 and TRBJ2-1, with 7 bases fitting TRBD2. Losses at the gene ends were 2 bases for V and 7 bases for J; bases not matched to a gene: 5. This CDR3 spans 14 amino acids. Germline lookup yields CDR1 MNHEY and CDR2 SVGAGI. As DNA, the CDR3 is TGTGCCAGCAGTTACCAGCGGGATAGGAATGAGCAGTTCTTC. Its translation is CASSYQRDRNEQFF.